The 2 T cell receptor beta chains below come from one sample, sequenced in a study of stem cell transplantation in POMP-related autoinflammatory disease. Some clones are missing from TCRdb's copy, which holds only in-frame ones; the method was immunoSEQ multiplex PCR. Seen here are around 26,000 clones, 82% observed once, and the top ten hold around 2.4%. The specimen was CD4+ T cells from PBMCs, collected before stem cell transplantation. These receptors were obtained from a human donor with POMP-related autoinflammation and immune dysregulation (PRAID).

The chain couples TRBV27 to TRBJ1-1, with 7 bases lining up with TRBD1. V was clipped by 5 bases and J by 6 bases; unmatched bases: 6. CDR3 length: 13 amino acids. The germline V gene encodes CDR1 MNHEY and CDR2 SMNVEV (reference sequence). The DNA for the CDR3 is TGTGCCAGCAGTCCTCGAGGGGGCTCTGAAGCTTTCTTT. The encoded protein is CASSPRGGSEAFF.

This clone was found a few times. This chain links TRBV15 with TRBJ1-2; D call uncertain. CDR1 and CDR2 (germline): LNHNV, YYDKDF (reference sequence). Trimming took off 5 bases at V and 4 bases at J, with 14 bases between the two ends. There are 14 residues in the CDR3. Here the CDR3 reads CATSLGRNSYGYTF. The CDR3 bases are TGTGCCACCAGCCTAGGACGTAATTCCTATGGCTACACCTTC.